These 28 T cell receptor beta chains were all obtained from the same sample, sequenced in a study of OX40 agonist ivuxolimab in advanced cancers. Sequencing used immunoSEQ multiplex PCR; TCRdb keeps in-frame clones, though not all of them. This table has over 45,000 clones, around 90% appearing once. Sample: CD4+ or CD8+ T cells sorted from blood, taken in a trial of the OX40 agonist ivuxolimab. These receptors all stem from an adult with an advanced solid tumor such as melanoma, head and neck, liver or kidney cancer.

The chain employs TRBV5-1 and TRBJ1-1, with D unresolved. The CDR3 is 13 residues long. V gave up 1 base and J gave up 1 base, with 5 bases separating them. Germline lookup yields CDR1 SGHRS and CDR2 YFSETQ. CDR3 in amino acids: CASSLRENTEAFF. The CDR3 DNA is TGCGCCAGCAGCTTGAGAGAGAACACTGAAGCTTTCTTT. Together with reference TRBV5-1 and TRBJ1-1, the CDR3 gives the full variable domain: KAGVTQTPRYLIKTRGQQVTLSCSPISGHRSVSWYQQTPGQGLQFLFEYFSETQRNKGNFPGRFSGRQFSNSRSEMNVSTLELGDSALYLCASSLRENTEAFFGQGTRLTVV.

The rearrangement uses TRBV27 and TRBJ2-1, with TRBD2 matching over 9 bases. V lost 10 bases, J lost 4 bases, and 8 bases stayed unmatched. The CDR3 consists of 14 residues. Germline values: CDR1 MNHEY, CDR2 SMNVEV (reference sequence). The CDR3 nucleotides are TGTGCCATTCGGCGGGGGGGGCTATACAATGAGCAGTTCTTC. Protein product: CAIRRGGLYNEQFF.

The chain recombines TRBV11-2 with TRBJ2-2; 7 nucleotides agree with TRBD2. This CDR3 region has 17 residues. The germline V gene has CDR1 SGHAT and CDR2 FQNNGV. After removal of 5 bases from V and 5 bases from J, the junction contained 14 bases not matched to a gene. CDR3 protein: CASSPQAGPVRTGELFF. In DNA, the CDR3 is TGTGCCAGCAGCCCACAAGCGGGACCGGTACGGACCGGGGAGCTGTTTTTT.

CDR3 protein: CARDCFNNNEQFF. The CDR3 DNA reads as TGTGCCAGGGACTGTTTTAACAACAATGAGCAGTTCTTC. The chain has TRBV21-1 and TRBJ2-1; the D segment call TRBD2 is taken from the table without a DNA check. TRBV21-1 is assigned pseudogene status. The CDR3 sequence is 13 residues long.

This clone came up once. The CDR3 DNA reads as TGCAGCGTTGAAAGGAGGTACAATGAGCAGTTCTTC. The encoded protein is CSVERRYNEQFF. This rearrangement joins TRBV29-1 to TRBJ2-1, with D maybe TRBD2 (5 bases). Germline assignment: CDR1 SQVTM and CDR2 ANQGSEA. The CDR3 is 12 amino acids. V was cut by 2 bases and J by 4 bases, with 6 bases left in between.

The chain employs TRBV5-1 and TRBJ2-5; 9 nucleotides line up with TRBD2. With the DNA end fitting TRBJ2-7 better, the J assignment may be wrong. Per germline, CDR1 SGHRS and CDR2 YFSETQ. The CDR3 spans 15 residues. The CDR3 coding sequence is TGCGCCAGCAGTTTTAGCGGGAGTGCAACCTACGAGCAGTACTTC. This codes for CASSFSGSATYEQYF.

The J gene is TRBJ2-3, the V gene TRBV2; 12 nucleotides align to TRBD2. CDR1 and CDR2 from the germline V gene are SNHLY and FYNNEI. This CDR3 has 15 amino acids. After removal of 6 bases from V and 6 bases from J, the junction contained 7 bases not matched to a gene. CDR3 bases: TGTGCCAGCAGATTTCTAGCGGGAGGGCCTGATACGCAGTATTTT. It is translated as CASRFLAGGPDTQYF.

The chain employs TRBV7-8 and TRBJ1-1; D gene uncertain. Looked up from germline, CDR1 is SGHVS and CDR2 is FQNEAQ. V dropped 1 base and J dropped 6 bases, with 6 bases sitting between them. The CDR3 is 12 amino acids. The CDR3 protein is CASSLVAAEAFF. The DNA for the CDR3 is TGTGCCAGCAGCTTAGTCGCCGCTGAAGCTTTCTTT.

The rearrangement links TRBV7-2 to TRBJ1-2; D gene unclear. The CDR3 is 14 amino acids. Trimming removed 6 bases from V and 4 bases from J, with 15 bases in between. Germline CDR1 reads SGHTA; CDR2 reads FQGNSA. Written as DNA, the CDR3 is TGTGCCAGCAGGATAGCGGGTGTCGGCTATGGCTACACCTTC. Protein product: CASRIAGVGYGYTF.

The chain couples TRBV2 to TRBJ2-2; no reliable D call. Trimming left V 7 bases short and J 0 bases short, with 18 bases between. This CDR3 comprises 17 residues. Germline V gives CDR1 SNHLY, CDR2 FYNNEI. The CDR3 bases are TGTGCCAGCACTAGACATCCCCTTAGGCCGAACACCGGGGAGCTGTTTTTT. This translates into CASTRHPLRPNTGELFF.

This clone was detected once. V gene TRBV28 combines with J gene TRBJ2-2; 7 bases align to TRBD1. From germline, CDR1 is MDHEN and CDR2 SYDVKM. The CDR3 consists of 16 residues. V lost 6 bases and J lost 3; bases outside the gene matches: 10. The CDR3 spells CASRARRDSYTGELFF. The CDR3 nucleotides are TGTGCCAGCAGGGCTCGTCGGGACAGCTACACCGGGGAGCTGTTTTTT.

The chain uses TRBV5-1 and TRBJ2-3, with D perhaps matching TRBD1 (5 bases). Trimming cost V 6 bases and J 1 base, with 18 bases left between them. This CDR3 has 16 residues. CDR1 is SGHRS, CDR2 YFSETQ, per germline. CDR3 region: CASTEQWGRGTDTQYF. The CDR3 nucleotides are TGCGCCAGCACGGAGCAGTGGGGCAGGGGCACAGATACGCAGTATTTT.

The V call is TRBV5-1, the J call TRBJ1-2, with no clear D. Trimming left V 4 bases short and J 2 bases short, with 12 bases between. The CDR3 extends over 14 amino acids. The germline V gene encodes CDR1 SGHRS and CDR2 YFSETQ. In nucleotides, the CDR3 is TGCGCCAGCAGCCCGGGGTCCTTAAACTATGGCTACACCTTC. Residues: CASSPGSLNYGYTF.

This sequence joins TRBV30 and TRBJ1-6; no firm D call. The germline V gene has CDR1 GTSNPN and CDR2 SVGIG (reference sequence). Trimming left V 2 bases short and J 6 bases short, with 11 bases between. This CDR3 is 14 amino acids long. Here the CDR3 DNA reads TGTGCCTGGAGTAAATCAGCTCCTAATTCACCCCTCCACTTT. Residues: CAWSKSAPNSPLHF.

The chain uses TRBV29-1 and TRBJ1-5, with D hard to call. With 7 bases removed from V and 0 bases from J, the gap between germline ends came to 10 bases. The CDR3 has 13 residues. CDR1 is SQVTM and CDR2 is ANQGSEA in the germline V gene. The CDR3 nucleotides read TGCAGCGCCGGCGGGTCTAGCAATCAGCCCCAGCATTTT. It is translated as CSAGGSSNQPQHF.

This clone was counted a single time. The V gene is TRBV19, the J gene TRBJ1-1; D is unclear. This CDR3 comprises 17 residues. V gave up 3 bases and J gave up 0 bases, with 17 bases separating them. Germline V CDR1 and CDR2: LNHDA, SQIVND (reference sequence). The CDR3 DNA reads as TGTGCCAGTAGTATGATCTCGCGCCAGACGATGAACACTGAAGCTTTCTTT. Its protein is CASSMISRQTMNTEAFF.

This clone has only a few counts. V is TRBV10-1 and J is TRBJ1-5, with D unresolved. The CDR3 totals 13 residues. Deletions cut 0 bases from V and 9 bases from J, with 9 bases between. CDR1 WNHNN and CDR2 SYGVQD come from the germline V gene (reference sequence). The CDR3: CASSESRVGPQHF. The CDR3 nucleotides read TGCGCCAGCAGTGAGTCTCGGGTCGGGCCCCAGCATTTT.

The V call is TRBV18, the J call TRBJ1-2, with 9 bases lining up with TRBD1. Germline V lookup: CDR1 KGHSH, CDR2 LQKENI. This CDR3 comprises 15 residues. The ends lost 2 bases at V and 4 bases at J; junction bases unmatched: 5. CDR3 bases: TGTGCCAGCTCACCAACCCGGGACAGGGTCTATGGCTACACCTTC. This translates into CASSPTRDRVYGYTF.

CDR3 region: CASSESFGNTGTDYEQYF. The DNA for the CDR3 is TGTGCCAGCAGTGAAAGTTTCGGAAACACCGGGACAGACTACGAGCAGTACTTC. The chain links TRBV2 to TRBJ2-7, with 7 bases aligning to TRBD1. The CDR3 runs to 18 residues. Germline assignment: CDR1 SNHLY and CDR2 FYNNEI. V shed 2 bases, J shed 3 bases, and the junction held 16 bases outside the gene matches.

The J gene is TRBJ2-5, the V gene TRBV10-3; D gene unclear. There are 14 residues in the CDR3. V lost 3 bases to trimming and J lost 6 bases, with 14 bases between them. The germline CDR1 and CDR2 sequences are ENHRY and SYGVKD. The CDR3 here is CAISDGLTVQTQYF. In DNA form, the CDR3 reads TGTGCCATCAGTGACGGTTTGACCGTCCAGACCCAGTACTTC.

V is TRBV18 and J is TRBJ2-7; TRBD2 agrees at 7 bases. After removal of 1 base from V and 5 bases from J, the junction contained 11 bases not matched to a gene. Germline V gene lookup returns CDR1 KGHSH and CDR2 LQKENI. CDR3 length: 16 residues. This CDR3 reads CASSPQGGGSPHEQYF. The CDR3 DNA reads as TGTGCCAGCTCACCACAGGGAGGCGGGAGTCCCCACGAGCAGTACTTC. The complete variable domain, with remaining parts taken from reference TRBV18 and TRBJ2-7, reads NAGVMQNPRHLVRRRGQEARLRCSPMKGHSHVYWYRQLPEEGLKFMVYLQKENIIDESGMPKERFSAEFPKEGPSILRIQQVVRGDSAAYFCASSPQGGGSPHEQYFGPGTRLTVT.

The chain is built from TRBV11-1 and TRBJ2-1, with a tentative D call TRBD2 (6 bases). From germline, CDR1 is SGHAT and CDR2 FQDESV (reference sequence). CDR3 length: 12 residues. V shed 5 bases and J shed 10 bases, with 12 bases lying between them. DNA for the CDR3: TGTGCCAGCAGCGCCACTAGCAGGGAGCAGTTCTTC. Amino acids: CASSATSREQFF.

This clone was found a few times. The sample has other DNA sequences that encode this CDR3 too. The V and J genes are TRBV18 and TRBJ1-5; 11 bases line up with TRBD1. Per germline, CDR1 KGHSH and CDR2 LQKENI. The ends lost 6 bases at V and 7 bases at J; junction bases unmatched: 5. The CDR3 is 14 residues long. CDR3 region: CASSPGQGEQPQHF. CDR3 DNA sequence: TGTGCCAGCTCGCCGGGACAGGGGGAACAGCCCCAGCATTTT. The full variable domain, completed using reference TRBV18 and TRBJ1-5, is NAGVMQNPRHLVRRRGQEARLRCSPMKGHSHVYWYRQLPEEGLKFMVYLQKENIIDESGMPKERFSAEFPKEGPSILRIQQVVRGDSAAYFCASSPGQGEQPQHFGDGTRLSIL.

V gene TRBV5-4 combines with J gene TRBJ1-2; tentative D call: TRBD1 (6 bases). The CDR3 length is 14 residues. In germline, CDR1 is SGHNT, CDR2 YYREEE (reference sequence). The V end lost 2 bases, the J end lost 10 bases, and 18 bases lay between the germline ends. The CDR3 loop is CASSLGQRPEAYTF. The DNA of the CDR3 is TGTGCCAGCAGCTTAGGACAGCGCCCGGAGGCCTACACCTTC.

The chain uses TRBV9 and TRBJ1-6; D gene uncertain. The V and J ends lost 0 bases and 8 bases respectively, with 6 bases between them. The CDR3 sequence is 13 residues long. The germline CDR1 and CDR2 sequences are SGDLS and YYNGEE. The CDR3 region is CASSVVQDSPLHF. CDR3 in DNA: TGTGCCAGCAGCGTAGTCCAGGATTCACCCCTCCACTTT.

This clone was observed a handful of times. V and J are TRBV6-5 and TRBJ1-1, with D possibly TRBD1 on 5 matching bases. CDR1 is MNHEY, CDR2 SVGAGI, per germline. The CDR3 spans 13 residues. The V gene lost 5 bases and the J gene lost 4 bases, with 11 bases spanning the gap. The CDR3 region has the DNA TGTGCCAGCAGTCGTCGGAGGGGCACTGAAGCTTTCTTT. It translates to CASSRRRGTEAFF.

A single count supports this clone. The chain has TRBV7-9 and TRBJ2-1; 13 bases line up with TRBD2. The germline V gene has CDR1 SEHNR and CDR2 FQNEAQ (reference sequence). This CDR3 region has 16 residues. With 3 bases clipped from V and 7 bases from J, the junction kept 6 bases outside the gene matches. DNA of the CDR3: TGTGCCAGCAGCTTCCCGGGACTAGCGGGATCTAATGAGCAGTTCTTC. This encodes CASSFPGLAGSNEQFF.

CDR3 sequence (DNA): TGTGCCAGCAGTTACTCGGGGGGCTCTGGAAACACCATATATTTT. Its protein is CASSYSGGSGNTIYF. The V gene is TRBV6-5, the J gene TRBJ1-3; maybe TRBD1 (5 bases). The germline CDR1 and CDR2 sequences are MNHEY and SVGAGI. There are 15 residues in the CDR3. V gave up 0 bases and J gave up 0 bases, with 6 bases separating them.